This T cell receptor beta chain stems from a study of identical twins. Overall study results and limits: The study drew conclusions from cross-sectional statistical analysis, not from following the same donors. Cord blood beta clonotypes present at high abundance carried fewer insertions; no such pattern appeared in memory repertoires. An excess of low generation probability was shown by twin-shared out-of-frame alpha sequences.

One entry per CDR3 protein, called by TCRdb with MiXCR from the 5' RACE reads. The repertoire includes hundreds of thousands of distinct CDR3 sequences, roughly an eighth of them detected once, and around 1.6% sits in the top ten. Losses at the gene ends were 5 bases for V and 6 bases for J; bases not matched to a gene: 10. Germline V gives CDR1 MNHEY, CDR2 SVGEGT. The CDR3 has 15 amino acids. As to this clonotype: The antigen is unknown.

Another study also made use of these data, one on yellow fever vaccine responses in identical twins.

This chain links TRBV6-2 or TRBV6-3 with TRBJ1-2, with 9 bases that match TRBD1. Sequencing was done on a sample of PBMCs. This TCR derives from a young woman in good health. The CDR3 region is CASSAGTGFFDGYTF. The CDR3 DNA reads as TGTGCCAGCAGTGCCGGGACAGGGTTTTTCGATGGCTACACCTTC.